This is a list of T cell receptor beta chains from one sample in a study of cytomegalovirus exposure and HLA in healthy donors. Repertoires were generated with immunoSEQ multiplex PCR, while TCRdb's copy carries only in-frame clones and drops some. The sample comprises about 170,000 clones, roughly four fifths of which are singletons, and 2% to 2.5% rests with the top ten. Sequences were obtained from PBMCs. The receptors shown here come from a woman aged 30 to 39 in good health and CMV-seropositive. The CDR3 runs from the conserved cysteine through the conserved F or W. Fields, in order: clone size, CDR3 length, J gene, V gene, D gene, CDR3 DNA, CDR3 protein. The D gene is left open where the match is weak. Only part of the rows carry a size: once, few, many, or a class if the clone is expanded.

- 12 TRBJ1-1 TRBV7-9 - TGTGCCAGCAGCTCCAGGAACACTGAAGCTTTCTTT CASSSRNTEAFF
once 11 TRBJ2-7 TRBV29-1 - TGCGCGTTTACAGGGCGGGACGAGCAGTACTTC CAFTGRDEQYF
- 13 TRBJ1-1 TRBV30 - TGTGCCTGGAGTAGAGGGGGGGACACTGAAGCTTTCTTT CAWSRGGDTEAFF
- 14 TRBJ1-4 TRBV19 - TGTGCCAGTACCCAACTGGCAACTAATGAAAAACTGTTTTTT CASTQLATNEKLFF
- 14 TRBJ2-7 TRBV11-2 - TGTGCCAGCAGCCCGATACTAGCTTTGCACGAGCAGTACTTC CASSPILALHEQYF
many 14 TRBJ1-5 TRBV5-1 - TGCGCCAGCAGCTTGGACACTAGCAATCAGCCCCAGCATTTT CASSLDTSNQPQHF
once 12 TRBJ1-1 TRBV30 TRBD1 TGTGCCGGACACAGGGGGCAAACTGAAGCTTTCTTT CAGHRGQTEAFF
- 15 TRBJ2-1 TRBV2 - TGTGCCAGCAGTATGGACACCGCTGTGTACAATGAGCAGTTCTTC CASSMDTAVYNEQFF
- 13 TRBJ1-1 TRBV5-6 - TGTGCCAGCAGCTTGCGGGTGGCCACTGAAGCTTTCTTT CASSLRVATEAFF
- 15 TRBJ1-2 TRBV7-9 TRBD1 TGTGCCAGCAGCAGACAGGGTGCTTATGGAGATGGCTACACCTTC CASSRQGAYGDGYTF
- 15 TRBJ1-2 TRBV19 TRBD1 TGTGCCAGTAGTGTCGACAGGGCGGAGTACTATGGCTACACCTTC CASSVDRAEYYGYTF
few 14 TRBJ2-1 TRBV28 TRBD1 TGTGCCAGCACCCACGAGGACAGGGCGGGTGAGCAGTTCTTC CASTHEDRAGEQFF
- 13 TRBJ1-5 TRBV6-5 - TGTGCCAGCAGTCCCTCGAGGAATCAGCCCCAGCATTTT CASSPSRNQPQHF
once 15 TRBJ1-5 TRBV5-6 TRBD1 TGTGCCAGCAGCTGGACAGGGAATAGCAATCAGCCCCAGCATTTT CASSWTGNSNQPQHF
- 15 TRBJ1-4 TRBV19 TRBD1 TGTGCCAGTAGTGCCGGGACAGGCCGGGGTGAAAAACTGTTTTTT CASSAGTGRGEKLFF
- 16 TRBJ1-5 TRBV6-5 - TGTGCCAGCAGTTACGAAACACCCAATAGCAATCAGCCCCAGCATTTT CASSYETPNSNQPQHF
- 17 TRBJ2-3 TRBV4-3 TRBD2 TGCGCCAGCAGCCTCGGGACTAGCGGGGATAACACAGATACGCAGTATTTT CASSLGTSGDNTDTQYF